This T cell receptor (beta chain) was found in a study of patients and donors after allogeneic stem cell transplantation. Using its own MiXCR run on the RT-PCR reads, TCRdb lists one record per CDR3 protein. The table lists fewer than 500,000 distinct CDR3 sequences, 16% of them singletons. Input material: blood, either unsorted or a sorted T cell fraction (not recorded which). This sequence originates from a human donor who was either an allogeneic HSCT recipient or a stem cell or donor lymphocyte infusion donor (not recorded which). It is not recorded whose cells these are; they may come from a transplant donor.

CDR3: CASTNNQIHQPQHF. In DNA form, the CDR3 reads TGTGCCAGCACCAATAATCAGATCCATCAGCCCCAGCATTTT. The chain has TRBV12-3 or TRBV12-4 and TRBJ1-5; no definite D call. Trimming pared 7 bases from V and 5 bases from J, leaving 15 bases between. The CDR3 spans 14 residues.